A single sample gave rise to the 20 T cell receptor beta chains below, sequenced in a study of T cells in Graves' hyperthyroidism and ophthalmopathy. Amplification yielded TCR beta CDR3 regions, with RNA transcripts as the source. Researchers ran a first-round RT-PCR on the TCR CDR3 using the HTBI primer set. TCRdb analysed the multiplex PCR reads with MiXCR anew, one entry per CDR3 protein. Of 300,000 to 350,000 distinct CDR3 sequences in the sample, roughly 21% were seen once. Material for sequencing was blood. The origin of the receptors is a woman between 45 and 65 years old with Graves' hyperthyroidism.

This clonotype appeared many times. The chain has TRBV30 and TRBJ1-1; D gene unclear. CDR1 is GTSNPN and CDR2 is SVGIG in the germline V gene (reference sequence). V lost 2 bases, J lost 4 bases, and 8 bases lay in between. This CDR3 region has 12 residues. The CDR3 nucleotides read TGTGCCTGGAGTTCAGTCTTCACTGAAGCTTTCTTT. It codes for CAWSSVFTEAFF.

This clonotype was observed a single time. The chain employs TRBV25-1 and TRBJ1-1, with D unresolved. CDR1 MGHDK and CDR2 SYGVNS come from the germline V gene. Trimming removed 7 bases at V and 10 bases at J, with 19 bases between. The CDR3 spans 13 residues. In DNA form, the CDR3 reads TGTGCCAGCATTCAGACGTCACCCCCAAGAGCTTTCTTT. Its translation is CASIQTSPPRAFF.

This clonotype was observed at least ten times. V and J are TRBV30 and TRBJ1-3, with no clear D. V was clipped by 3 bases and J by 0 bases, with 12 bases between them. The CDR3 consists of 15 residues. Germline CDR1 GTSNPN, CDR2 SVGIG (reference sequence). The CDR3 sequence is CAWRKQSTSGNTIYF. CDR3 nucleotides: TGTGCCTGGAGAAAACAGTCGACCTCTGGAAACACCATATATTTT.

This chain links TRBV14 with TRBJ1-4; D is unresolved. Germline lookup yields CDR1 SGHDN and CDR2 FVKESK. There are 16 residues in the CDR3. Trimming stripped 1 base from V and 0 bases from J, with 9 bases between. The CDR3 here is CASSQVRETTNEKLFF. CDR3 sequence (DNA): TGTGCCAGCAGCCAAGTTCGGGAAACAACTAATGAAAAACTGTTTTTT.

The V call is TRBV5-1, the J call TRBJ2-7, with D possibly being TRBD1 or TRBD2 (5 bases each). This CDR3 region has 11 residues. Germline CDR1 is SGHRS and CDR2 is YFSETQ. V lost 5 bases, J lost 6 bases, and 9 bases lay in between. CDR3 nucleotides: TGCGCCAGCAGTGGGGGATCCGAGCAGTACTTC. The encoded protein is CASSGGSEQYF.

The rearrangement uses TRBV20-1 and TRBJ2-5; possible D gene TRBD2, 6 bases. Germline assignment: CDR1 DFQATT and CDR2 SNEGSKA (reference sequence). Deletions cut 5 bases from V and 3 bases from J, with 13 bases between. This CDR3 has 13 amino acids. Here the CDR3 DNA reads TGCAGTGCTCGTTTGACTAGTAAAGAGACCCAGTACTTC. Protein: CSARLTSKETQYF.

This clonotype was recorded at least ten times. As DNA, the CDR3 is TGTGCCACCTTAACCTCGTACCAAGAGACCCAGTACTTC. This encodes CATLTSYQETQYF. This chain joins TRBV28 and TRBJ2-5; D ambiguous. Germline V gene sequence: CDR1 MDHEN, CDR2 SYDVKM. This CDR3 has 13 amino acids. Trimming took off 10 bases at V and 0 bases at J, with 12 bases between the two ends.

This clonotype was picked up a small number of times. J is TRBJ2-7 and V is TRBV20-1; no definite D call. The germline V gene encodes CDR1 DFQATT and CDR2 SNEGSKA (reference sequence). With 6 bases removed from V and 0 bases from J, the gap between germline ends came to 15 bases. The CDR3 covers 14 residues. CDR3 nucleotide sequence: TGCAGTGCCGCCCCCCCAACACTCTCCTACGAGCAGTACTTC. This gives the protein CSAAPPTLSYEQYF.

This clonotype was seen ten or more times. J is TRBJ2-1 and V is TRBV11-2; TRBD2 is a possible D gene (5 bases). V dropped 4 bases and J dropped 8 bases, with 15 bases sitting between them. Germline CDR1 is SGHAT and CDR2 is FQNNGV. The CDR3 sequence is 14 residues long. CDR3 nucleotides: TGTGCCAGCAGCTCGTCGACTATTGGGGATGAGCAGTTCTTC. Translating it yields CASSSSTIGDEQFF.

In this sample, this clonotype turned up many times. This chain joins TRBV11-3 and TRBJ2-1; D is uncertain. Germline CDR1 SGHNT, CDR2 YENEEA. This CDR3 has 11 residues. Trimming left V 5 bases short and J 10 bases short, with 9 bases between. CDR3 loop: CASSTGVEQFF. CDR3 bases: TGTGCCAGCAGCACTGGGGTCGAGCAGTTCTTC.

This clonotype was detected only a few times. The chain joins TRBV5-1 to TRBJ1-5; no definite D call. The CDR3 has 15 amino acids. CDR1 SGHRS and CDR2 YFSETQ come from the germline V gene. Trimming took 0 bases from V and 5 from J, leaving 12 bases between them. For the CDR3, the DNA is TGCGCCAGCAGCTTGGATGCGGCGGGTGATCAGCCCCAGCATTTT. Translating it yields CASSLDAAGDQPQHF.

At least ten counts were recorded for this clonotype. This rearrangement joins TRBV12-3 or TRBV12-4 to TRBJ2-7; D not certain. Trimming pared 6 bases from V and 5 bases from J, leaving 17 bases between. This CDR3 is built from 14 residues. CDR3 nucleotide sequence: TGTGCCAGCAGCACGGACCTGGAATTTAACGAGCAGTACTTC. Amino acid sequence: CASSTDLEFNEQYF.

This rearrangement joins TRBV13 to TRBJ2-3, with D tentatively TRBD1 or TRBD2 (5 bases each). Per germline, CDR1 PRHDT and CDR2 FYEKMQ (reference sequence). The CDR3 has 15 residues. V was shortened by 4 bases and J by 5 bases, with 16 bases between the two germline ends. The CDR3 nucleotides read TGTGCCAGCAGCTCAGGGCGGGTAGGTCAAGATACGCAGTATTTT. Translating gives CASSSGRVGQDTQYF.

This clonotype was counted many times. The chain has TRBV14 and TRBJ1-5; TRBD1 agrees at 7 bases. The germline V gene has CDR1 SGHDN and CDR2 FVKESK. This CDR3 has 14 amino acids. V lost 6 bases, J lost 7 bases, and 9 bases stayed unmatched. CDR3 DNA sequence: TGTGCCAGCAGGGGACAGCGAACGTGGCAGCCCCAGCATTTT. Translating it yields CASRGQRTWQPQHF.

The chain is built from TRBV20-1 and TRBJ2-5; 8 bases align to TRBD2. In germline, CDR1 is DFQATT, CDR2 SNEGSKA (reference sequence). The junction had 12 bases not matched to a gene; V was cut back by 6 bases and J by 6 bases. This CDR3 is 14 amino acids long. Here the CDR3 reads CSALDGGATKTQYF. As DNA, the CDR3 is TGCAGTGCCTTGGACGGGGGGGCCACTAAGACCCAGTACTTC.

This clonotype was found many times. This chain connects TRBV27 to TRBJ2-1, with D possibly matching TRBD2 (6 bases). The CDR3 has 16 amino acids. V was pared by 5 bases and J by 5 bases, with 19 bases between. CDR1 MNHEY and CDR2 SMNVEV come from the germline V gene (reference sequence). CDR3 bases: TGTGCCAGCAGTGGGAGGCCGGGAGTCGGTCACAATGAGCAGTTCTTC. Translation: CASSGRPGVGHNEQFF.

CDR3 bases: TGTGCCAGCAGGCCTTTACGCTGGGACAGAGCCTACAATGAGCAGTTCTTC. Protein: CASRPLRWDRAYNEQFF. This rearrangement joins TRBV6-2 or TRBV6-3 to TRBJ2-1, with 7 bases fitting TRBD1. The length of the CDR3 is 17 residues. Looked up from germline, CDR1 is MNHEY and CDR2 is SVGEGT. After removal of 6 bases from V and 2 bases from J, the junction contained 13 bases not matched to a gene.

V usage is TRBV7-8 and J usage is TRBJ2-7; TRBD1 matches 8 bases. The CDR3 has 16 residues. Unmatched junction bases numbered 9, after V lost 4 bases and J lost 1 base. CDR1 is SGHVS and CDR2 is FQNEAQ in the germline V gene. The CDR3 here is CASSSEGQGNSYEQYF. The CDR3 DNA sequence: TGTGCCAGCAGCTCAGAAGGACAGGGTAATTCCTACGAGCAGTACTTC.

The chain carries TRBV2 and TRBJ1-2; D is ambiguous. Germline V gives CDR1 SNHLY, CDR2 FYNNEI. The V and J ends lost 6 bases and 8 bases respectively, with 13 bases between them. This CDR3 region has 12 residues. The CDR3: CASRPRLGGYTF. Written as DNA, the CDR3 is TGTGCCAGCAGACCCCGCTTGGGAGGCTACACCTTC.

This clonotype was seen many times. The CDR3 DNA reads TGTGCCAGCAGCTTAGGGGGACAGGCGTCGAATGAGCAGTTCTTC. The encoded protein is CASSLGGQASNEQFF. J is TRBJ2-1 and V is TRBV7-6, with 8 bases fitting TRBD1. With V trimmed by 1 base and J by 7 bases, 6 bases remained unmatched. The CDR3 loop spans 15 amino acids. Germline CDR1 SGHVS, CDR2 FNYEAQ.